Listed here is a single T cell receptor beta chain. The antigen is unknown. TCRdb independently ran MiXCR on the RT-PCR reads; one entry per CDR3 protein. The profile shows 650,000 to 800,000 distinct CDR3 sequences, roughly 18% of them singletons. This record comes from a study of response to subunit inactivated influenza vaccine. Overall study results and limits: Authors suggested each seasonal influenza vaccination recruits few new T cells.

CDR1 SGHVS and CDR2 FQNEAQ come from the germline V gene. The CDR3 sequence is 19 residues long. With 1 base clipped from V and 0 bases from J, the junction kept 8 bases outside the gene matches. The genes are TRBV7-8 and TRBJ2-3, with TRBD2 identical over 12 bases. The sample here was PBMCs from blood, taken 5 to 6 days after vaccination. The receptor's source is a man between 45 and 60 years old who received an inactivated influenza vaccine. CDR3 sequence reads: CASSLGAGTSGWSTDTQYF. The CDR3 coding sequence is TGTGCCAGCAGCTTAGGAGCTGGGACTAGCGGGTGGAGCACAGATACGCAGTATTTT.